This paragraph reports one T cell receptor (beta chain). The antigen is unknown. The sample is drawn from a study of PD-L1 blockade in urothelial cancer. Overall study context: T cells numbered a median of roughly 150,000 in the blood samples. General observations from the study: Pretreatment TCR clonality in blood, when below the median, was predictive of better survival.

The CDR3 is 15 amino acids. Germline V gives CDR1 SGHRS, CDR2 YFSETQ. Trimming removed 4 bases from V and 1 base from J; junction bases left unmatched: 5. The time point denotes: pretreatment peripheral blood. Libraries were prepared by immunoSEQ multiplex PCR; TCRdb keeps only in-frame clonotypes and omits some of them. The sample carries about 93,000 clones, 90% recorded once. The chain is built from TRBV5-1 and TRBJ2-5, with TRBD2 identical over 9 bases. The sample in question was PBMCs, obtained around atezolizumab (anti-PD-L1) treatment. The TCR sequence derives from a man in his fifties or sixties with urothelial cancer. CDR3 in DNA: TGCGCCAGCAGCCCGACGACTAGCGGCCAAGAGACCCAGTACTTC. It encodes CASSPTTSGQETQYF.